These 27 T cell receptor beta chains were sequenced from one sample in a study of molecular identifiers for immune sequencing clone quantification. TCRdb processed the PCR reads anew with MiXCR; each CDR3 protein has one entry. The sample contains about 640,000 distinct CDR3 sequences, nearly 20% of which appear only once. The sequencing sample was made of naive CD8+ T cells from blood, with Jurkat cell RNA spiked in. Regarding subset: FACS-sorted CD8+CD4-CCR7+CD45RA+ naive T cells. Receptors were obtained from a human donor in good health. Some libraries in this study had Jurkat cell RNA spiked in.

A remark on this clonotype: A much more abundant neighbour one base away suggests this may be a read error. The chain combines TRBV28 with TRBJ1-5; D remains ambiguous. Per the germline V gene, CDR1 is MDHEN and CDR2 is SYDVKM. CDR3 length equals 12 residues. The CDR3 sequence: CASSFLYQLQHF. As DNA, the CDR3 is TGTGCCAGCAGTTTTCTGTATCAGCTCCAGCATTTT.

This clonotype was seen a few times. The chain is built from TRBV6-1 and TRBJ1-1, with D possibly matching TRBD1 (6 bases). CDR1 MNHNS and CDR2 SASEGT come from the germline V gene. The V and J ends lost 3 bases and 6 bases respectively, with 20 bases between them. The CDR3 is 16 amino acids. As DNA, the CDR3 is TGTGCCAGCAGTGAGGTCGGGGGCGCCTCATCGGCTGAAGCTTTCTTT. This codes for CASSEVGGASSAEAFF.

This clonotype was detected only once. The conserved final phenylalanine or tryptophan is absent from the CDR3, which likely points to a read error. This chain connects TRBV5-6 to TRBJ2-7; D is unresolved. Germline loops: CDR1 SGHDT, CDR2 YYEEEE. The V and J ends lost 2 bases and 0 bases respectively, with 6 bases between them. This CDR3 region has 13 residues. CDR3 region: CASSFGSSYEQYL. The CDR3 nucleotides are TGTGCCAGCAGCTTCGGCAGCTCCTACGAGCAGTACCTC.

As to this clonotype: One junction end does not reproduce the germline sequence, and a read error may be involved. CDR3 nucleotides: TGTGCCAGCACCCAAACTGGGACAGAGAAGCAAGAGACCCAGTACTTC. This translates into CASTQTGTEKQETQYF. The V and J genes are TRBV3-1 and TRBJ2-5, with 7 bases lining up with TRBD1. Germline values: CDR1 LGHDT, CDR2 YNNKEL (reference sequence). This CDR3 comprises 16 residues.

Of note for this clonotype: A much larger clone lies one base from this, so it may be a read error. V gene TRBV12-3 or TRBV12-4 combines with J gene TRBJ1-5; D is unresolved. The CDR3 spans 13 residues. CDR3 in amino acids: CASGPQENQPRHF. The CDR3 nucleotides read TGTGCCAGCGGGCCACAAGAAAATCAGCCCCGGCATTTT.

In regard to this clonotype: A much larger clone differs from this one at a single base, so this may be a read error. The CDR3 is CASSLRIQQVTQYF. The CDR3 region has the DNA TGTGCCAGCAGCTTGAGGATCCAACAAGTGACCCAGTACTTC. The rearrangement links TRBV13 to TRBJ2-5, with no clear D. This CDR3 has 14 amino acids. The germline V gene has CDR1 PRHDT and CDR2 FYEKMQ (reference sequence).

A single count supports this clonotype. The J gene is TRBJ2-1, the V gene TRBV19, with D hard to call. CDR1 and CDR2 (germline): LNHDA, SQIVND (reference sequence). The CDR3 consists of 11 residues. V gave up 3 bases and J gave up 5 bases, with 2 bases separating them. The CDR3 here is CASSIHNEQFF. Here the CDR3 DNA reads TGTGCCAGTAGTATCCACAATGAGCAGTTCTTC.

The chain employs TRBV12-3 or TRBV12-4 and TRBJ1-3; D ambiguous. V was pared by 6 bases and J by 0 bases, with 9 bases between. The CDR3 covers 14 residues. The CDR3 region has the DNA TGTGCCAGCAGCGCGACCCTCTCTGGAAACACCATATATTTT. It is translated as CASSATLSGNTIYF.

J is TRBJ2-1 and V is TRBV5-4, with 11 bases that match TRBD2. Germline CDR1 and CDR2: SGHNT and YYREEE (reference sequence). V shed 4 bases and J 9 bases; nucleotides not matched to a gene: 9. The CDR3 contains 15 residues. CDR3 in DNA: TGTGCCAGCAGCGGAACTAGCGGGGGAGGAAGTGAGCAGTTCTTC. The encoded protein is CASSGTSGGGSEQFF.

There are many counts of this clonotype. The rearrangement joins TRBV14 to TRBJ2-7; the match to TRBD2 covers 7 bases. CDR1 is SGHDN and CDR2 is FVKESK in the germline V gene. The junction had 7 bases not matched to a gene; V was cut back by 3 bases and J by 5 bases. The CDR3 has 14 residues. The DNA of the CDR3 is TGTGCCAGCAGCCACTCTGGGGGGGTTGACGAGCAGTACTTC. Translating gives CASSHSGGVDEQYF. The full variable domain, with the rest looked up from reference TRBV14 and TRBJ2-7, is EAGVTQFPSHSVIEKGQTVTLRCDPISGHDNLYWYRRVMGKEIKFLLHFVKESKQDESGMPNNRFLAERTGGTYSTLKVQPAELEDSGVYFCASSHSGGVDEQYFGPGTRLTVT.

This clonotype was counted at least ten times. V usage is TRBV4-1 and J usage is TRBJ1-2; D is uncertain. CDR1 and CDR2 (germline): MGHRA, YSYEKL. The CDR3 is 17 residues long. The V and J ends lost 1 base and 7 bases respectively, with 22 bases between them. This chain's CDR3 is CASSQGPLDGSLSGYTF. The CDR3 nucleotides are TGCGCCAGCAGCCAAGGGCCTTTGGATGGGTCTCTCAGTGGCTACACCTTC.

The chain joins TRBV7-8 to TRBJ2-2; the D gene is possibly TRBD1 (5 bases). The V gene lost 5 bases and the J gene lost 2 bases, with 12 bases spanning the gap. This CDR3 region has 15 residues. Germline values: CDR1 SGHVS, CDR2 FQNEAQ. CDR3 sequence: CASSENWGNTGELFF. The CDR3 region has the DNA TGTGCCAGCAGCGAAAACTGGGGCAACACCGGGGAGCTGTTTTTT. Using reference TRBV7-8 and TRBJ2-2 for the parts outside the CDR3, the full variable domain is GAGVSQSPRYKVAKRGQDVALRCDPISGHVSLFWYQQALGQGPEFLTYFQNEAQLDKSGLPSDRFFAERPEGSVSTLKIQRTQQEDSAVYLCASSENWGNTGELFFGEGSRLTVL.

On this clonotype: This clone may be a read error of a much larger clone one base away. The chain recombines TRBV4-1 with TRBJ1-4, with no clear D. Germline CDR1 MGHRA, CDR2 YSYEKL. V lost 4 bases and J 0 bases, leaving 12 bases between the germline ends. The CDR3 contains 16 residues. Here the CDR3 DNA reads TGCGCCAGCAGCCGAGCTTTGACTGCAACTAATGAAAAACTGTTTTTT. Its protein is CASSRALTATNEKLFF.

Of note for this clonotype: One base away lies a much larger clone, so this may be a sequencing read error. This chain's CDR3 is CAISDLESDQPQHF. As DNA, the CDR3 is TGTGCCATCAGTGATCTTGAGTCGGATCAGCCCCAGCATTTT. The V and J genes are TRBV24-1 and TRBJ1-5; D uncertain. Germline values: CDR1 KGHDR, CDR2 SFDVKD. The CDR3 runs 14 residues.

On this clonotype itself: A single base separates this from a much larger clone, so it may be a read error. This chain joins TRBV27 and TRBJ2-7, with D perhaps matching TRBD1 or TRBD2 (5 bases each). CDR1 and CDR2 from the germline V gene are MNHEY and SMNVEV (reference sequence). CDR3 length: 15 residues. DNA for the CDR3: TGTGCCAGCAGTGGGGGAGCAGGGATCAGCTACGAGCGGTACTTC. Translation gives CASSGGAGISYERYF.

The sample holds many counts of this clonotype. Written as DNA, the CDR3 is TGTGCCAGCAGCCAAATTAGACTCCCCGGTACGCAGTATTTT. It specifies CASSQIRLPGTQYF. This chain joins TRBV7-9 and TRBJ2-3; D gene uncertain. The V end lost 5 bases, the J end lost 8 bases, and 17 bases lay between the germline ends. Germline assignment: CDR1 SEHNR and CDR2 FQNEAQ (reference sequence). CDR3 length equals 14 residues.

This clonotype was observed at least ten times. CDR3 region: CASSLLGPLRTDTQYF. In nucleotides, the CDR3 is TGTGCCAGCAGTTTATTGGGACCGCTACGCACAGATACGCAGTATTTT. The rearrangement joins TRBV27 to TRBJ2-3; TRBD1 or TRBD2 may be the D gene (5 bases each). V was cut by 1 base and J by 1 base, with 12 bases left in between. The CDR3 has 16 amino acids. Germline V CDR1 and CDR2: MNHEY, SMNVEV (reference sequence).

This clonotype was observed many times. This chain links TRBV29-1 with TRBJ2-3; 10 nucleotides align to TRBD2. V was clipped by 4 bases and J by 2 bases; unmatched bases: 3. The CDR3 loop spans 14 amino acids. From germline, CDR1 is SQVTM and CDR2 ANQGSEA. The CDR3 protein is CSVALAGTTDTQYF. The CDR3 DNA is TGCAGCGTTGCACTAGCGGGGACCACAGATACGCAGTATTTT.

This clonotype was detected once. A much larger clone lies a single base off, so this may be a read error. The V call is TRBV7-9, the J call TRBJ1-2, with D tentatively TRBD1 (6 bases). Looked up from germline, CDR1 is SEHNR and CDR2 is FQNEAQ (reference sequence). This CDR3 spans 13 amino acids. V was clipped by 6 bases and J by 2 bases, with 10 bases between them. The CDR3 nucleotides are TGTGCCAGCAGAAGGACAGAGAACTATGGCTACACCTTC. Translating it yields CASRRTENYGYTF.

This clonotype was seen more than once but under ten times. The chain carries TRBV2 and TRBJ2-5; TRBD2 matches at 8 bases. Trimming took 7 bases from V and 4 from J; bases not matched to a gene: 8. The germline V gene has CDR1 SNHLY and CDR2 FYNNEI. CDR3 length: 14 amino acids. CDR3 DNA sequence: TGTGCCAGCAAGGGGCGGGGGGCGCCAGAGACCCAGTACTTC. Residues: CASKGRGAPETQYF.

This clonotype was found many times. The CDR3 nucleotides are TGTGCCAGCAGCGACCCACCCAATACGCAGTATTTT. Translating it yields CASSDPPNTQYF. This sequence joins TRBV7-3 and TRBJ2-3; no definite D call. V shed 5 bases and J shed 7 bases, with 10 bases lying between them. CDR3 length: 12 residues. CDR1 is SGHTA, CDR2 FQGTGA, per germline.

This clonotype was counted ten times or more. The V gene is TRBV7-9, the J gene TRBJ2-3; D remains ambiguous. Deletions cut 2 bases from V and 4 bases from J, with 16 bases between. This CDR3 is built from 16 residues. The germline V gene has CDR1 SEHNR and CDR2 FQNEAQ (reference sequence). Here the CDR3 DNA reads TGTGCCAGCAGCTTAAAAAGGTCCGAAGATGCAGATACGCAGTATTTT. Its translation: CASSLKRSEDADTQYF.

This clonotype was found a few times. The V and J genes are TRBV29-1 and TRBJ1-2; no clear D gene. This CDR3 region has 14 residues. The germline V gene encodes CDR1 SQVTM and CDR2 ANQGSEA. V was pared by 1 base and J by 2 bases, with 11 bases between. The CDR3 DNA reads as TGCAGCGTTGAAGGGCCTTTAAACAACTATGGCTACACCTTC. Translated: CSVEGPLNNYGYTF.

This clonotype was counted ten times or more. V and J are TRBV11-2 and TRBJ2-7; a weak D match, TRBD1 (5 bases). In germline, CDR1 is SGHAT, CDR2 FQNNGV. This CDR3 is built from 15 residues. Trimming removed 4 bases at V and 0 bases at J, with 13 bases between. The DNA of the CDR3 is TGTGCCAGCAGCTCCCCAAACAGGAGCTCCTACGAGCAGTACTTC. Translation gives CASSSPNRSSYEQYF.

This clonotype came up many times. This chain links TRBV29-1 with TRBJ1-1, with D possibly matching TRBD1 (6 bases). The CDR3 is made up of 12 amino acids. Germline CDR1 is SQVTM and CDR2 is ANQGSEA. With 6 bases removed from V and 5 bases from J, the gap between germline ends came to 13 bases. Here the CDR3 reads CSVLRGGTEAFF. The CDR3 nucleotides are TGCAGCGTCTTAAGAGGGGGAACTGAAGCTTTCTTT.

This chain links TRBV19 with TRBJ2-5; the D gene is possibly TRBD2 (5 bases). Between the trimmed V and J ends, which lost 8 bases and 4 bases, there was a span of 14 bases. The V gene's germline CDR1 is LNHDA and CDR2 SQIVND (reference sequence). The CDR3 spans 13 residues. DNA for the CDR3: TGTGCCAGTTTAGGTAGCGTAGCAGAGACCCAGTACTTC. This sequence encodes CASLGSVAETQYF.

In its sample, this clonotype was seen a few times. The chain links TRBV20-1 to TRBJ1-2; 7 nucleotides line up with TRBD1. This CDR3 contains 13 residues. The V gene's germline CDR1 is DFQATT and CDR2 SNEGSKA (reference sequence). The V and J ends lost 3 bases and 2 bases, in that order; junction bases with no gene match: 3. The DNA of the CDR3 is TGCAGTGCTAGCCCGACAGGGAACTATGGCTACACCTTC. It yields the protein CSASPTGNYGYTF.